The 29 T cell receptor beta chains listed next were all sequenced from one sample in a study of graft-versus-host responses after intestinal transplantation. TCRdb keeps only in-frame clones here, not all; method: immunoSEQ multiplex PCR. The sample has more than 95,000 clones, roughly 87% seen once; the top ten hold approximately 0.97%. No antigen is known for these receptors. Sequenced material: unstimulated CD4+ T cells sorted from spleen or lymph node cells, taken before intestinal transplant. These receptors all come from a human donor who received an intestinal transplant.

V gene TRBV18 combines with J gene TRBJ1-1, with D hard to call. The CDR3 is made up of 14 amino acids. Germline-derived CDR1 and CDR2 are KGHSH and LQKENI. Trimming removed 3 bases at V and 1 base at J, with 9 bases between. CDR3 amino acids: CASSPSVENTEAFF. The CDR3 region has the DNA TGTGCCAGCTCACCCTCTGTGGAGAACACTGAAGCTTTCTTT.

In its sample, this clone was seen once. The chain recombines TRBV6-5 with TRBJ2-2; the D is unclear. CDR3 size: 14 residues. V was clipped by 4 bases and J by 1 base, with 7 bases between them. CDR1 and CDR2 (germline): MNHEY, SVGAGI. The CDR3 DNA reads TGTGCCAGCAGTTCCGACTGGAACACCGGGGAGCTGTTTTTT. It translates to CASSSDWNTGELFF.

The rearrangement joins TRBV2 to TRBJ2-2, with D perhaps TRBD2 (5 bases). The germline V and J ends were trimmed by 1 base and 4 bases, with 10 bases remaining between them. In germline, CDR1 is SNHLY, CDR2 FYNNEI. This CDR3 contains 15 residues. CDR3 region: CASSEGPAGTGELFF. The DNA for the CDR3 is TGTGCCAGCAGTGAAGGACCCGCGGGCACCGGGGAGCTGTTTTTT.

The sample holds one count of this clone. The chain couples TRBV10-1 to TRBJ2-5; D is uncertain. Germline V gives CDR1 WNHNN, CDR2 SYGVQD (reference sequence). Trimming left V 4 bases short and J 2 bases short, with 8 bases between. This CDR3 region has 13 residues. CDR3 in DNA: TGCGCCAGCAGTGCGCAAGTACAAGAGACCCAGTACTTC. Translation: CASSAQVQETQYF.

The chain links TRBV5-6 to TRBJ1-6, with D perhaps TRBD1 (5 bases). Trimming shortened V by 0 bases and J by 6 bases, and 13 bases separated the two germline ends. Germline V gives CDR1 SGHDT, CDR2 YYEEEE. This CDR3 comprises 16 residues. The CDR3 protein is CASSLGGRFGNSPLHF. CDR3 DNA sequence: TGTGCCAGCAGCTTGGGGGGGAGGTTTGGTAATTCACCCCTCCACTTT. The whole variable domain, remainder taken from reference TRBV5-6 and TRBJ1-6, is DAGVTQSPTHLIKTRGQQVTLRCSPKSGHDTVSWYQQALGQGPQFIFQYYEEEERQRGNFPDRFSGHQFPNYSSELNVNALLLGDSALYLCASSLGGRFGNSPLHFGNGTRLTVT.

The chain has TRBV5-6 and TRBJ2-7, with 7 bases that match TRBD1. Looked up from germline, CDR1 is SGHDT and CDR2 is YYEEEE. This CDR3 is built from 16 residues. The V gene end was trimmed by 3 bases and the J gene end by 2 bases; junction bases not matched to a gene: 11. CDR3 DNA: TGTGCCAGCAGCTGGGGCGGATCCGGGACAGCCTACGAGCAGTACTTC. Its protein product is CASSWGGSGTAYEQYF.

CDR3 loop: CAGIDRGYPLSQHF. The CDR3 DNA reads as TGTGCCGGGATAGACAGGGGGTACCCCTTGTCCCAGCATTTT. The chain has TRBV21-1 and TRBJ1-5; the D call of TRBD1 is as the table states it, not checked on the DNA. TRBV21-1 is an annotated pseudogene. The CDR3 runs 14 residues.

There are a few counts of this clone. V is TRBV6-1 and J is TRBJ2-7, with TRBD1 matching 9 bases. The CDR3 covers 14 residues. J gave up 3 bases and V 7 bases, and 7 bases lay outside the gene matches. Germline V gene sequence: CDR1 MNHNS, CDR2 SASEGT. This chain's CDR3 is CASTLQGAIYEQYF. In nucleotides, the CDR3 is TGTGCCAGCACTCTACAGGGGGCAATCTACGAGCAGTACTTC.

V and J are TRBV5-1 and TRBJ2-7; 9 nucleotides align to TRBD1. CDR3 size: 16 residues. V trimming: 3 bases; J trimming: 0 bases; junction bases outside the gene matches: 7. Germline V lookup: CDR1 SGHRS, CDR2 YFSETQ. The CDR3 here is CASSSVTGGVSYEQYF. DNA of the CDR3: TGCGCCAGCAGCTCGGTAACAGGGGGCGTCTCCTACGAGCAGTACTTC.

V is TRBV2 and J is TRBJ2-7, with D possibly TRBD2 on 6 matching bases. CDR1 is SNHLY and CDR2 is FYNNEI in the germline V gene. The CDR3 covers 14 residues. Trimming left V 7 bases short and J 2 bases short, with 15 bases between. CDR3 bases: TGTGCCAGCACCGAAGGGAGGCTGGCCTACGAGCAGTACTTC. Protein product: CASTEGRLAYEQYF. Full variable domain (remainder filled in from reference TRBV2 and TRBJ2-7): EPEVTQTPSHQVTQMGQEVILRCVPISNHLYFYWYRQILGQKVEFLVSFYNNEISEKSEIFDDQFSVERPDGSNFTLKIRSTKLEDSAMYFCASTEGRLAYEQYFGPGTRLTVT.

The rearrangement joins TRBV7-9 to TRBJ2-4; 7 bases map to TRBD1. Per germline, CDR1 SEHNR and CDR2 FQNEAQ (reference sequence). Trimming at V came to 6 bases and at J to 6 bases, leaving 8 bases not matched to a gene. The CDR3 is 14 residues long. The CDR3 region has the DNA TGTGCCAGCAGTCGCGGACAGGTGGGAAACATTCAGTACTTC. This sequence encodes CASSRGQVGNIQYF.

V and J are TRBV7-3 and TRBJ1-1; D remains ambiguous. The CDR3 totals 13 residues. Germline assignment: CDR1 SGHTA and CDR2 FQGTGA. Trimming stripped 3 bases from V and 3 bases from J, with 8 bases between. CDR3 region: CASSFTADTEAFF. The CDR3 DNA follows: TGTGCCAGCAGCTTTACAGCCGACACTGAAGCTTTCTTT.

This chain links TRBV5-4 with TRBJ2-4, with TRBD1 as a possible D gene (6 bases). V was trimmed by 2 bases and J by 6 bases, leaving 9 bases between them. Germline CDR1 reads SGHNT; CDR2 reads YYREEE (reference sequence). This CDR3 has 13 amino acids. The CDR3 loop reads CASSFDRSNIQYF. CDR3 in DNA: TGTGCCAGCAGCTTTGACAGGTCAAACATTCAGTACTTC.

In this sample, this clone turned up a few times. CDR3 region: CASSYLLRETQYF. In nucleotides, the CDR3 is TGTGCCAGCAGTTACCTCCTGCGAGAGACCCAGTACTTC. This chain joins TRBV6-6 and TRBJ2-5; D not certain. In germline, CDR1 is MNHNY, CDR2 SVGAGI (reference sequence). The CDR3 totals 13 residues. V shed 2 bases and J shed 4 bases, with 8 bases lying between them.

V usage is TRBV6-1 and J usage is TRBJ1-6; D possibly corresponds to TRBD1 (5 bases). This CDR3 has 14 amino acids. Looked up from germline, CDR1 is MNHNS and CDR2 is SASEGT. V gave up 5 bases and J gave up 10 bases, with 15 bases separating them. CDR3 region: CASSSPGVASPLHF. CDR3 DNA: TGTGCCAGCAGTTCGCCGGGGGTGGCCTCACCCCTCCACTTT.

The chain employs TRBV6-5 and TRBJ2-1; 8 bases fit TRBD1. The germline V gene encodes CDR1 MNHEY and CDR2 SVGAGI. Germline trimming cut 6 bases from V and 4 bases from J; bases unmatched to any gene: 8. The CDR3 is made up of 15 amino acids. CDR3 bases: TGTGCCAGCAGCGCATCAGGGGGCGGGTACAATGAGCAGTTCTTC. Its protein is CASSASGGGYNEQFF.

The chain links TRBV14 to TRBJ1-2; maybe TRBD1 (6 bases). CDR1 and CDR2 from the germline V gene are SGHDN and FVKESK. The CDR3 contains 13 residues. With 3 bases removed from V and 2 bases from J, the gap between germline ends came to 7 bases. The CDR3 reads CASSQGQNYGYTF. Here the CDR3 DNA reads TGTGCCAGCAGCCAGGGACAAAACTATGGCTACACCTTC.

J is TRBJ2-3 and V is TRBV5-1; 10 bases map to TRBD2. CDR3 length: 16 amino acids. Germline values: CDR1 SGHRS, CDR2 YFSETQ. V lost 4 bases, J lost 0 bases, and 5 bases stayed unmatched. In DNA, the CDR3 is TGCGCCAGCAGCCGACTAGCGGGTGGGAGCACAGATACGCAGTATTTT. Translation: CASSRLAGGSTDTQYF.

The gene calls are TRBV27 and TRBJ1-1; 9 bases are a match to TRBD1. V lost 7 bases to trimming and J lost 2 bases; unmatched junction nucleotides: 14. This CDR3 spans 17 amino acids. Germline-derived CDR1 and CDR2 are MNHEY and SMNVEV (reference sequence). The CDR3 here is CASNKAGQGFLNTEAFF. CDR3 in DNA: TGTGCCAGCAATAAAGCGGGACAGGGCTTTTTAAACACTGAAGCTTTCTTT.

This chain joins TRBV5-4 and TRBJ2-5, with D uncertain. Germline lookup yields CDR1 SGHNT and CDR2 YYREEE (reference sequence). The CDR3 is made up of 14 amino acids. V lost 0 bases and J 2 bases, leaving 8 bases between the germline ends. Here the CDR3 reads CASSLDVDQETQYF. The CDR3 nucleotides read TGTGCCAGCAGCTTGGATGTGGATCAAGAGACCCAGTACTTC.

The chain carries TRBV5-1 and TRBJ2-7, with D perhaps matching TRBD2 (5 bases). The germline V gene has CDR1 SGHRS and CDR2 YFSETQ. This CDR3 is built from 14 residues. V was shortened by 5 bases and J by 0 bases, with 12 bases between the two germline ends. The DNA for the CDR3 is TGCGCCAGCAGAAGTCCGGGGAGCTCCTACGAGCAGTACTTC. Translation gives CASRSPGSSYEQYF.

For this clone: The same CDR3 can be traced to other DNA sequences in this sample. The chain couples TRBV11-2 to TRBJ2-7, with no clear D. Germline V gene sequence: CDR1 SGHAT, CDR2 FQNNGV. The V and J ends lost 4 bases and 0 bases respectively, with 4 bases between them. The CDR3 totals 12 residues. CDR3 in amino acids: CASSSSSYEQYF. In DNA, the CDR3 is TGTGCCAGCAGCTCAAGCTCCTACGAGCAGTACTTC. Supplemented by reference TRBV11-2 and TRBJ2-7, the full variable domain reads EAGVAQSPRYKIIEKRQSVAFWCNPISGHATLYWYQQILGQGPKLLIQFQNNGVVDDSQLPKDRFSAERLKGVDSTLKIQPAKLEDSAVYLCASSSSSYEQYFGPGTRLTVT.

In this sample, this clone turned up a few times. This sequence joins TRBV2 and TRBJ1-3, with unresolved D. V was cut by 7 bases and J by 0 bases, with 7 bases left in between. This CDR3 region has 13 residues. Germline V CDR1 and CDR2: SNHLY, FYNNEI. CDR3 sequence: CASTVDSGNTIYF. CDR3 DNA: TGTGCCAGCACAGTAGACTCTGGAAACACCATATATTTT.

The chain couples TRBV5-4 to TRBJ2-7; a weak D match, TRBD1 (5 bases). The CDR3 runs 14 residues. The ends were cut back, 1 base at V and 2 bases at J, with 10 bases in the middle. The V gene's germline CDR1 is SGHNT and CDR2 YYREEE (reference sequence). CDR3 region: CASSLNAGTYEQYF. For the CDR3, the DNA is TGTGCCAGCAGCTTGAATGCAGGGACCTACGAGCAGTACTTC.

This chain links TRBV5-1 with TRBJ1-4; TRBD1 aligns across 7 bases. Germline values: CDR1 SGHRS, CDR2 YFSETQ. After removal of 0 bases from V and 6 bases from J, the junction contained 5 bases not matched to a gene. The CDR3 spans 15 residues. The CDR3 nucleotides are TGCGCCAGCAGCTTGGGGGACAGCCCTTATGAAAAACTGTTTTTT. Its translation: CASSLGDSPYEKLFF.

The J gene is TRBJ2-3, the V gene TRBV7-3; 12 bases fit TRBD2. The CDR3 has 19 residues. V was clipped by 1 base and J by 2 bases; unmatched bases: 10. Germline V gene sequence: CDR1 SGHTA, CDR2 FQGTGA. CDR3 sequence: CASSLNPVTSGGLTDTQYF. The CDR3 DNA is TGTGCCAGCAGCTTAAACCCGGTTACTAGCGGGGGGCTCACAGATACGCAGTATTTT.

This chain links TRBV18 with TRBJ1-2; D is perhaps TRBD1 (6 bases). The CDR3 spans 14 residues. Germline CDR1 KGHSH, CDR2 LQKENI. The germline V and J ends were trimmed by 0 bases and 8 bases, with 13 bases remaining between them. The CDR3 is CASSPPQGNLGYTF. The CDR3 nucleotides read TGTGCCAGCTCACCACCCCAGGGGAATCTCGGCTACACCTTC.

The rearrangement uses TRBV19 and TRBJ1-5; a weak D match, TRBD1 (5 bases). V was shortened by 2 bases and J by 5 bases, with 10 bases between the two germline ends. This CDR3 region has 14 residues. Germline-derived CDR1 and CDR2 are LNHDA and SQIVND (reference sequence). The CDR3 protein is CASSIQGGDQPQHF. In nucleotides, the CDR3 is TGTGCCAGTAGTATACAGGGAGGGGATCAGCCCCAGCATTTT.

The chain has TRBV5-1 and TRBJ2-1, with TRBD1 as a possible D gene (6 bases). V lost 6 bases, J lost 0 bases, and 19 bases lay in between. The germline V gene encodes CDR1 SGHRS and CDR2 YFSETQ. CDR3 length: 17 amino acids. The CDR3 protein is CASTRGHGPSSYNEQFF. Written as DNA, the CDR3 is TGCGCCAGCACCCGGGGACACGGGCCGAGCTCCTACAATGAGCAGTTCTTC.